The text below deals with one T cell receptor (beta chain). What this receptor recognizes is not known. The sample holds no much larger clone one base away, and base qualities are not on file. CDR1 and CDR2, per the germline V gene (reference sequence), are MNHEY and SMNVEV. The CDR3 numbers 14 residues from cysteine through phenylalanine. Just the 42-base CDR3 DNA is kept, in frame starting at base 1. Deletion took 1 base off V and 4 bases off J, with a span of 10 bases between the germline ends. These data originate in a study of cytomegalovirus exposure and HLA in healthy donors (dated by TCRdb to 2016 to 2017). For context, the study as a whole: An earlier analysis of several hundred of the donors reported 276 Gb of sequence data and 90 million to 120 million unique TCR beta sequences obtained from 180 million or so T cells. About five DR-DQ haplotypes were treated as single units for association and clustering because of strong linkage in the cohort. An early release covering over 500 HLA-typed donors comprised about 300 gigabases of sequencing data and about 90 million unique TCR sequences. The number of donors typed differed by locus, with 629-630 for A, B, C, DRB1 and DQB1, 522 for DQA1, 600 to 610 for DPA1, and some 450 for DPB1. The study used immunosequencing to profile the T cell repertoires of some 600 subjects and linked those repertoires to cytomegalovirus serostatus. Of the approximately 400 genotyped donors, approximately 82% fell in the genetic ancestry cluster associated with self-reported Caucasian donors. Donor age, sex, ethnicity and CMV serostatus were compiled together with the repertoire data. In an earlier analysis of 550 to 700 of the donors, high-throughput TCR beta sequencing was used to judge whether each TCR beta V gene segment behaved as functional or pseudogenic. The study combined high-throughput TCR immunosequencing, statistical association of individual TCRs with disease status, and machine learning to predict cytomegalovirus infection status. To study patterns of TCR occurrence, a later analysis re-analyzed previously published TCR beta repertoires from 700 or so donors and added high-resolution HLA genotyping. The study aimed to test whether signatures of past pathogen exposure could be identified by cataloging public T cell receptors. HLA typing included class I and class II loci at four-digit resolution. Every repertoire in the discovery cohort had been generated on one and the same sequencing platform. Among roughly 400 genotyped donors of the cohort, an average of about 240,000 unique TCR beta nucleotide sequences were sequenced per donor, around 20% of them non-productive. In the later analysis, no new phenotypic data were used to find candidate immune exposures; instead, reliance was placed on TCR beta sequences and their occurrence across donors. Along with the roughly 670-subject first cohort, a separate validation cohort of some 130 different subjects was used. Genome-wide SNP genotypes for about three fifths of the roughly 670 donors were used in a later genetic analysis, which treated that subset as a discovery cohort. What the authors observed across the whole study: In vitro tests confirmed that a few of the cytomegalovirus-associated TCR beta chains recognize cytomegalovirus antigens. Some IMGT-functional V segments, including TRBV6-2 and TRBV6-3, could not be told apart with the 87-base-pair reads, so those segments were excluded. Correlated functional status among segregating V segments might be attributable to linkage disequilibrium, but an unknown experimental factor could not be ruled out. The classifier was reported to diagnose cytomegalovirus status with high specificity and sensitivity in both the original cohort and the validation cohort. A further reported finding was that TCR beta sequences accurately predicted the HLA-A and HLA-B alleles for most subjects in the first cohort. A later genetic analysis reported fewer N-insertions in productive TCRs among donors in an Asian-associated ancestry cluster than the roughly 700-donor mean. A later analysis reported that several top co-occurrence clusters appeared linked to parvovirus B19, influenza, CMV and Epstein-Barr virus. A later genetic analysis associated a missense DCLRE1C variant with V-gene and J-gene trimming of TCR beta chains, and an independent cohort replicated the association. Most TCR sequences were observed very rarely across donors, whereas some public TCRs were present in many individuals. The cohort was sequenced for TCR beta chains only, and without alpha or paired-chain data the features that could be detected were limited. Immune exposure information for the cohort was limited to CMV serostatus. Presence/absence analyses assumed roughly uniform sequencing depth across donors, an assumption that may not hold. Because counts were too low, more than 15 rarely observed V segments, including chromosome 9 orphons, were excluded from the earlier analysis of 587 of the donors. In a later analysis, HLA-associated TCR beta chains were found to be more clonally expanded and to have lower generation probabilities than equally common non-associated chains. A later analysis found that most CMV-associated TCR beta chains appeared HLA-restricted, with HLA associations seemingly driven largely by CMV exposure. At a false discovery rate of 0.05, a later analysis linked under 20,000 TCR beta sequences to specific HLA alleles. Broadly in line with IMGT annotations, most TCR beta V segments showed up in productive rearrangements about 87% or about 30% of the time in an earlier analysis of 450 to 600 of the donors. HLA typing was unavailable for some donors at each locus, so association tests used only the typed subset. In a later analysis, the rate of TCR association differed among HLA loci, with DRB1 alleles having the most associated TCRs and HLA-C alleles having the fewest. It was suggested by the authors that the approach could potentially be generalized to other disease states and immunological phenotypes. The study listed 150 to 200 TCR beta chains as associated with cytomegalovirus. Assigning TCR associations to individual alleles was difficult when HLA alleles, especially DR and DQ, strongly co-occurred. A cluster of highly shared sequence variants was judged likely to represent a technical artifact of the sequencing pipeline.

The library was built by means of the immunoSEQ multiplex PCR assay. For the multiplex PCR, a mixture combining 60 forward primers for TCR Vbeta segments and 13 reverse primers for TCR Jbeta segments was used. The CDR3 region of rearranged TCR beta genes was amplified from genomic DNA by a multiplex PCR assay. The amplified TCR beta libraries were sequenced on the Illumina HiSeq System as 87-base-pair reads. In the authors' own workflow: Across the roughly 670 repertoires, a later analysis counted tens of millions of unique TCR beta chains, some 11 million of which were shared by at least two donors. Raw reads were error-corrected and collapsed into unique sequences with a nearest-neighbor algorithm that merged closely related sequences to remove PCR and sequencing errors. V, D and J gene segments were assigned by aligning CDR3 sequences to IMGT reference sequences. For a sequence to be retained, at least a six-nucleotide match to both a V gene segment and a J gene segment was required. Rearrangements were classified as productive when the CDR3 lacked stop codons and remained in frame with V and J, and all other rearrangements were classified as non-productive. Following IMGT convention, CDR3 was defined as the stretch from the second conserved V-encoded cysteine up to the conserved J-encoded phenylalanine. The earlier analysis of about 530 of the donors excluded any sequence lacking an unambiguous match to a single V gene segment. In an earlier analysis of approximately 590 of the donors, V segments were called functional above 56.7% productive rearrangements and were called segregating when the between-donor standard deviation exceeded 5%. A statistical classification framework was developed to diagnose cytomegalovirus status using the catalog of TCR beta chain sequences. In a later analysis, V and J genes were assigned by comparing TCR nucleotide sequences against IMGT/GENE-DB human TR gene sequences. The TCRdist pipeline was used in a later analysis to assign CDR3 sequences and most-parsimonious VDJ recombination scenarios. In a later analysis, every TCR beta chain was defined by the combination of its CDR3 amino acid sequence and its V-gene family, and reads without a unique V-gene family were dropped. A later analysis removed over 500 highly shared, low-generation-probability nucleotide sequences to deal with suspected cross-contamination and a sequencing artifact. In a later analysis, a clonal expansion index was calculated for each public chain from normalized within-repertoire ranks of inferred template counts. A later analysis computed generation probabilities with a VDJ recombination model fitted to out-of-frame rearrangements, and checked the results against IGoR. Hypergeometric tests were used in a later analysis to score TCR-TCR, TCR-HLA and TCR-CMV co-occurrence, with a repertoire-size bias correction applied to the TCR pairs. A later analysis estimated false discovery rates by permuting HLA or CMV assignments 20 times. In a later analysis, co-occurring TCRs were grouped with DBSCAN, and TCRdist sequence similarity was added when clustering was performed within HLA-allele-positive subsets. Repertoires with fewer than 30,000 or more than 120,000 public chains were left out of co-occurrence clustering, as were a few repertoires with anomalous nucleotide sharing. Entries here come from immuneACCESS through TCRdb and include only in-frame sequences with V and J called. Some clones fail to appear in such tables; in the studies checked, an unresolved V gene covers under half of the shortfall, and the cause of the remainder is unknown. The V and J calls and clone size come from that table; D and trimming were worked out from the DNA. This sample holds over 150,000 clones; roughly four fifths were observed only once. In total, the top ten clones hold 2.9% of the sample.

The cohort consisted of hundreds of healthy bone marrow donors. At the time of sampling, all cohort members were nominally healthy, though unrecorded immune exposures were likely present. The donor was CMV seronegative and belonged to the group of several hundred seronegative cohort members. Every donor gave a peripheral blood sample, and the peripheral blood mononuclear cells from that sample were used for TCR beta sequencing. The Qiagen DNeasy Blood Extraction Kit was used to extract genomic DNA from the blood cell samples. This sequence originates from a male donor in good health and CMV-seronegative. The specimen was PBMCs. The chain links TRBV27 with TRBJ1-1, with the D gene uncertain. In nucleotides, the sequence is TGTGCCAGCAGTTTATTAGGGAGGAGCACTGAAGCTTTCTTT. Its protein product is CASSLLGRSTEAFF.